Following are 8 T cell receptor beta chains from one sample sequenced in a study of neurological immune-mediated disorders. TCRdb re-called the 5' RACE reads with MiXCR, one entry per CDR3 protein. The repertoire includes roughly 80,000 distinct CDR3 sequences, nearly 6% of them detected once, and roughly 7.9% sits in the top ten. Time point given: longitudinal time-point 2. The specimen sequenced was PBMCs. Every receptor here comes from a woman aged 60-75 years with multiple sclerosis.

This clonotype was seen many times. The rearrangement links TRBV4-1 to TRBJ2-6; no clear D gene. From germline, CDR1 is MGHRA and CDR2 YSYEKL. The CDR3 is 17 amino acids. V shed 0 bases and J shed 0 bases, with 9 bases lying between them. CDR3 amino acids: CASSQDQASSGANVLTF. The CDR3 bases are TGCGCCAGCAGCCAAGATCAAGCCAGCTCTGGGGCCAACGTCCTGACTTTC.

This clonotype was recorded at least ten times. This chain links TRBV12-3 or TRBV12-4 with TRBJ2-3, with 10 bases aligning to TRBD2. Germline trimming cut 2 bases from V and 2 bases from J; bases unmatched to any gene: 4. The CDR3 extends over 16 amino acids. The CDR3 sequence: CASSLSLAGVTDTQYF. In nucleotides, the CDR3 is TGTGCCAGCAGTTTATCGCTAGCGGGGGTCACAGATACGCAGTATTTT.

This sequence joins TRBV24-1 and TRBJ1-5; 8 bases agree with TRBD1. CDR1 is KGHDR, CDR2 SFDVKD, per germline. V was clipped by 5 bases and J by 4 bases; unmatched bases: 6. The CDR3 extends over 15 amino acids. This CDR3 is CATSVGTGINQPQHF. The CDR3 DNA sequence: TGTGCCACCAGTGTCGGGACAGGAATAAATCAGCCCCAGCATTTT.

This clonotype was counted at least ten times. V is TRBV20-1 and J is TRBJ1-4; D call uncertain. Germline V gene sequence: CDR1 DFQATT, CDR2 SNEGSKA (reference sequence). With 4 bases removed from V and 4 bases from J, the gap between germline ends came to 13 bases. The CDR3 sequence is 14 residues long. Written as DNA, the CDR3 is TGCAGTGCTACCCCGGCGCAATATAATGAAAAACTGTTTTTT. It yields the protein CSATPAQYNEKLFF.

This clonotype was recorded many times. V is TRBV7-9 and J is TRBJ1-2; D is unclear. The V gene lost 1 base and the J gene lost 1 base, with 4 bases spanning the gap. Germline lookup yields CDR1 SEHNR and CDR2 FQNEAQ (reference sequence). This CDR3 comprises 13 residues. The CDR3, as DNA: TGTGCCAGCAGCTTAGTGAGTAACTATGGCTACACCTTC. Translating it yields CASSLVSNYGYTF.

This clonotype was detected only a few times. The V gene is TRBV20-1, the J gene TRBJ2-5; 7 bases line up with TRBD1. V dropped 2 bases and J dropped 2; count of bases not matched to a gene: 5. Germline CDR1 DFQATT, CDR2 SNEGSKA (reference sequence). The CDR3 is 14 amino acids. The CDR3 DNA reads as TGCAGTGCTAGAACGACAGGGTGGCAAGAGACCCAGTACTTC. This gives the protein CSARTTGWQETQYF.

In its sample, this clonotype was seen many times. The chain couples TRBV20-1 to TRBJ1-2; tentative D call: TRBD1 (5 bases). Germline values: CDR1 DFQATT, CDR2 SNEGSKA (reference sequence). V gave up 6 bases and J gave up 4 bases, with 15 bases separating them. The CDR3 runs to 13 residues. DNA for the CDR3: TGCAGTGCCCCCGTAACAGGTTTCTATGGCTACACCTTC. It translates to CSAPVTGFYGYTF.

This clonotype appeared many times. The chain uses TRBV11-2 and TRBJ2-1; 7 bases are a match to TRBD2. The V segment lost 1 base and the J segment 8 bases; nucleotides outside the gene matches: 11. This CDR3 is built from 16 residues. Germline lookup yields CDR1 SGHAT and CDR2 FQNNGV. The CDR3 DNA reads TGTGCCAGCAGCTTAGCCGGGACTACGCCTTGGGATGAGCAGTTCTTC. This translates into CASSLAGTTPWDEQFF.